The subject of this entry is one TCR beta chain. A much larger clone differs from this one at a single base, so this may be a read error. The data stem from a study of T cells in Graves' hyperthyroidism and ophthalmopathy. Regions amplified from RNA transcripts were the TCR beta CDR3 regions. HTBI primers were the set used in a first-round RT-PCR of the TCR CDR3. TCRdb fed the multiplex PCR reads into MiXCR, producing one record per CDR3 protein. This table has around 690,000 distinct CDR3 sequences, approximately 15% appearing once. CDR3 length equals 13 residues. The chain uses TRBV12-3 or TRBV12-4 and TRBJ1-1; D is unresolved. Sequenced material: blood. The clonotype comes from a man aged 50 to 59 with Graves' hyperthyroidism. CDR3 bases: TGTGCCAGCAGTTTAAGCGGGCCCACTGAAGTTTTCTTT. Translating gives CASSLSGPTEVFF.